This TCR beta chain came from a study of radiation and T cells in renal cell carcinoma (TCRdb year 2020). Background on the whole study: A total of roughly 53 samples underwent TCR beta sequencing, made up of roughly 26 tumors and approximately 27 peripheral blood samples. Across all 50 or so samples, 4,016,671 unique CDR3 nucleotide sequences, encoding 2,658,974 unique CDR3 amino acid sequences, were identified. The final blood draw was performed at 4 weeks after radiation, at the same time as nephrectomy.

The full study reports these points: Top tumor clonotypes rose in blood from baseline to 2 weeks post-radiation, then contracted by 4 weeks, suggesting transient expansion of tumor-resident clones. Because pretreatment tumor biopsies were not available, the study could not determine whether clonotypes were already present within the tumor at baseline. Effects of radiation dose or scheduling on the TCR repertoire could not be addressed with the single-armed trial design. Blood repertoire dynamics were not followed beyond 4 weeks after treatment.

Following the manufacturer's recommendations, the immunoSEQ kit was used to generate TCR beta libraries from genomic DNA. For library preparation, a first multiplex PCR was performed with proprietary primers, followed by a second PCR in which unique barcodes were added, and bead cleanups were performed after each round. A kit-provided positive control reaction and a negative control reaction were included in every sample batch. The final libraries were assessed on an Agilent 4200 TapeStation D1000 ScreenTape, pooled by volume, and quantified by qPCR. An Illumina NextSeq500 fitted with a MidOutput 150-cycle cartridge performed the sequencing, running 156 Read1 cycles and 15 Index1 cycles with the kit's custom primers. The pooled library was loaded at around 1 pM with around 20% PhiX control spiked in. The original pipeline was this. Vendor-processed data were analyzed in R, and a clonotype was defined as all T cells sharing the same CDR3 nucleotide sequence. For clone abundance analyses, frequencies were normalized to the 10,000 most abundant clones per sample. Before analysis, public T cell clones were removed, and these numbered fewer than six per sample on average. Tumor-enriched and baseline blood-enriched clonotypes were defined by at least a 32-fold difference in abundance between compartments. Clonotypes expanded or contracted between blood time points were identified with a beta-binomial differential abundance model. Tumor-blood repertoire similarity was measured with the Baroni-Urbani and Buser coefficient, and groups were compared using two-tailed Wilcoxon tests in R. TCRdb took over this immuneACCESS table, retaining in-frame rearrangements with V and J assigned. Such tables are incomplete; in checked studies, under half of the missing clones stem from an unresolved V gene, and the remainder is unexplained. The V and J calls and clone size come from that table; D and trimming were worked out from the DNA. The sample table lists 150,000 to 200,000 clones, 88% of them with a count of one. Roughly 10% of the sample goes to the ten largest clones.

As encoded in the germline V gene, CDR1 is MNHEY while CDR2 is SVGAGI. From the cysteine through the phenylalanine, the CDR3 covers 15 amino acids. The DNA shown is the 45-base CDR3, in frame from base 1. At the junction V is shortened by 10 bases and J by 10 bases, with 26 bases in between. What the time point label conveys for this sample: blood 4 weeks post-SBRT, at nephrectomy. This specimen's treatment or condition label, per the study, means: 15 Gy SBRT to primary tumor, nephrectomy 4 weeks later. Samples came from a clinical trial, in which primary renal cell carcinomas received 15 Gy stereotactic body radiation therapy followed by nephrectomy 4 weeks later. To follow tumor-enriched clonotypes, serial peripheral blood was collected from radiation-treated patients at baseline and at 2 weeks and 4 weeks after SBRT. All patients had renal cell carcinoma with clear cell pathology. The QIAamp DNA Blood Mini Kit (Qiagen) was used to prepare genomic DNA for TCR sequencing. Only samples passing all quality control checks were included in the analyses.

A note on this clone: Its antigen remains unidentified. No per-base quality is available; no much larger clone lies one base away.

Sample: blood, taken from a patient whose treatment included radiotherapy and nephrectomy. Recombination connected TRBV6-5 to TRBJ1-5, with TRBD1 perhaps the D gene, on 6 matching bases. The receptor's source is a woman in her 50s with renal cell carcinoma. This receptor has the CDR3 CATRREGGTTGPQHF. The base sequence is TGTGCCACGAGGCGAGAGGGTGGAACGACAGGACCCCAGCATTTT.